The 27 T cell receptor beta chains presented below share a single source sample, sequenced in a study of blood T cell repertoires in COVID-19. Clones were read by immunoSEQ multiplex PCR, and TCRdb kept only the in-frame ones, dropping some. The sample holds about 66,000 clones, approximately 89% seen once. The sample taken for sequencing was peripheral blood. Source of these receptors: a man in his 60s with acute or convalescent COVID-19.

V is TRBV30 and J is TRBJ1-1; tentative D call: TRBD1 (5 bases). The CDR3 has 13 residues. CDR1 is GTSNPN, CDR2 SVGIG, per germline (reference sequence). V lost 5 bases to trimming and J lost 6 bases, with 16 bases between them. CDR3: CAWSRVMGPEAFF. The CDR3 nucleotides read TGTGCCTGGTCCAGGGTTATGGGGCCTGAAGCTTTCTTT.

J is TRBJ2-7 and V is TRBV3-1 (or the pseudogene TRBV3-2), with 7 bases that match TRBD1. This CDR3 is 16 amino acids long. V was clipped by 1 base and J by 2 bases; unmatched bases: 8. Germline CDR1 and CDR2: LGHDT and YNNKEL (reference sequence). The CDR3 loop is CASSQGQWGQTYEQYF. The CDR3 DNA sequence: TGTGCCAGCAGCCAAGGTCAGTGGGGACAGACCTACGAGCAGTACTTC.

CDR3 residues: CASSGTLGQGSGNEKLFF. In nucleotides, the CDR3 is TGTGCCAGCAGTGGGACCCTCGGACAGGGGTCCGGTAATGAAAAACTGTTTTTT. The chain links TRBV2 to TRBJ1-4; TRBD1 matches 9 bases. With 4 bases clipped from V and 4 bases from J, the junction kept 13 bases outside the gene matches. The CDR3 consists of 18 residues. Germline V gene sequence: CDR1 SNHLY, CDR2 FYNNEI.

This clone was seen a single time. This chain joins TRBV19 and TRBJ1-4; 7 positions match TRBD1. Germline V CDR1 and CDR2: LNHDA, SQIVND (reference sequence). This CDR3 has 14 residues. The V and J ends lost 7 bases and 4 bases, in that order; junction bases with no gene match: 6. CDR3 coding DNA: TGTGCCAGTAAAGACGACAGGGTTAATGAAAAACTGTTTTTT. This encodes CASKDDRVNEKLFF.

In its sample, this clone was seen a few times. This chain connects TRBV7-9 to TRBJ1-5, with a weak D call TRBD1 (5 bases). Trimming shortened V by 5 bases and J by 9 bases, and 23 bases separated the two germline ends. The germline gives CDR1 SEHNR, CDR2 FQNEAQ (reference sequence). The CDR3 is made up of 16 amino acids. The CDR3 bases are TGTGCCAGCAGCCCCACCCCTGGGGGGACGAGTCCGCCCCAGCATTTT. Translating it yields CASSPTPGGTSPPQHF.

V is TRBV11-2 and J is TRBJ1-1; D is unresolved. The CDR3 is 15 residues long. V dropped 0 bases and J dropped 4 bases, with 12 bases sitting between them. Germline V gene data show CDR1 as SGHAT and CDR2 as FQNNGV. The CDR3 loop reads CASSLDRLGGTEAFF. Here the CDR3 DNA reads TGTGCCAGCAGCTTAGACCGGTTGGGAGGCACTGAAGCTTTCTTT.

This chain connects TRBV6-6 to TRBJ1-5; 9 bases are shared with TRBD1. The trim removed 7 bases at V and 6 bases at J, leaving 10 bases unmatched. The CDR3 runs to 15 residues. Germline CDR1 is MNHNY and CDR2 is SVGAGI (reference sequence). Written as DNA, the CDR3 is TGTGCCAGCACCCAACAGGGGGCCATGGGTCAGCCCCAGCATTTT. Amino acid sequence: CASTQQGAMGQPQHF.

CDR3 in amino acids: CASNLERRTEAFF. CDR3 nucleotide sequence: TGTGCCAGCAACCTCGAACGGAGAACTGAAGCTTTCTTT. The chain carries TRBV12-3 or TRBV12-4 and TRBJ1-1; D ambiguous. The CDR3 spans 13 residues. Trimming pared 7 bases from V and 5 bases from J, leaving 14 bases between.

The chain recombines TRBV7-9 with TRBJ1-2, with D tentatively TRBD1 (5 bases). Germline values: CDR1 SEHNR, CDR2 FQNEAQ (reference sequence). This CDR3 spans 18 amino acids. V was clipped by 5 bases and J by 1 base, with 23 bases between them. CDR3 DNA sequence: TGTGCCAGCAGCCCCCGGGGGTCGTATGCAGGGAGTAACTATGGCTACACCTTC. Its translation: CASSPRGSYAGSNYGYTF.

The chain combines TRBV7-2 with TRBJ1-1, with unresolved D. Germline V lookup: CDR1 SGHTA, CDR2 FQGNSA. This CDR3 has 12 residues. V lost 5 bases and J lost 13, with 17 bases in between. In DNA form, the CDR3 reads TGTGCCAGCAGCCCCCTCCCGAAGAAGCTTTTCTTT. It is translated as CASSPLPKKLFF.

The V and J genes are TRBV6-5 and TRBJ1-2; no clear D. Germline V lookup: CDR1 MNHEY, CDR2 SVGAGI. Trimming shortened V by 6 bases and J by 8 bases, and 16 bases separated the two germline ends. The CDR3 is made up of 13 amino acids. CDR3 coding DNA: TGTGCCAGCAGGCCACCCCGTCTATGGGGCTACACCTTC. Translation: CASRPPRLWGYTF.

This sequence joins TRBV2 and TRBJ1-4, with 7 bases aligning to TRBD1. Germline trimming cut 6 bases from V and 2 bases from J; bases unmatched to any gene: 3. Germline CDR1 SNHLY, CDR2 FYNNEI. This CDR3 comprises 14 residues. CDR3 DNA: TGTGCCAGCAGACGAGGGGGCACTAATGAAAAACTGTTTTTT. This codes for CASRRGGTNEKLFF.

V gene TRBV2 combines with J gene TRBJ2-1, with TRBD1 identical over 11 bases. Germline values: CDR1 SNHLY, CDR2 FYNNEI. V was clipped by 2 bases and J by 0 bases; unmatched bases: 12. The CDR3 sequence is 20 residues long. CDR3 sequence: CASSERVGTGGLSSYNEQFF. The CDR3 nucleotides are TGTGCCAGCAGTGAAAGGGTAGGGACAGGGGGACTCAGCTCCTACAATGAGCAGTTCTTC.

The V call is TRBV30, the J call TRBJ1-1; D is perhaps TRBD1 (6 bases). This CDR3 has 13 amino acids. Per germline, CDR1 GTSNPN and CDR2 SVGIG (reference sequence). Between the trimmed V and J ends, which lost 0 bases and 5 bases, there was a span of 10 bases. CDR3 in amino acids: CAWSVQGVTEAFF. CDR3 bases: TGTGCCTGGAGTGTACAGGGCGTAACTGAAGCTTTCTTT.

This clone was counted between two and nine times. The V gene is TRBV6-6, the J gene TRBJ2-2; 10 bases are a match to TRBD1. The CDR3 spans 19 residues. Germline CDR1 and CDR2: MNHNY and SVGAGI (reference sequence). With 5 bases clipped from V and 4 bases from J, the junction kept 16 bases outside the gene matches. CDR3: CASSLRQGAVVRFTGELFF. CDR3 DNA sequence: TGTGCCAGCAGTCTGCGACAGGGGGCTGTCGTAAGATTCACCGGGGAGCTGTTTTTT.

The chain couples TRBV5-6 to TRBJ1-3; unclear D gene. Trimming cost V 3 bases and J 2 bases, with 9 bases left between them. The CDR3 contains 14 residues. The germline V gene has CDR1 SGHDT and CDR2 YYEEEE. The CDR3 here is CASSSWETGNTIYF. DNA of the CDR3: TGTGCCAGCAGCTCCTGGGAGACTGGAAACACCATATATTTT.

The J gene is TRBJ1-1, the V gene TRBV12-5; unclear D gene. V was trimmed by 3 bases and J by 1 base, leaving 6 bases between them. The CDR3 extends over 13 amino acids. Germline CDR1 LGHNT, CDR2 FRNRAP. In nucleotides, the CDR3 is TGTGCTAGTGGTTTTGCAGAGAACACTGAAGCTTTCTTT. It encodes CASGFAENTEAFF.

This chain joins TRBV24-1 and TRBJ2-5; 10 bases fit TRBD2. Germline V CDR1 and CDR2: KGHDR, SFDVKD. This CDR3 region has 17 residues. V was clipped by 5 bases and J by 0 bases; unmatched bases: 8. Here the CDR3 reads CATSVVAGGLDQETQYF. CDR3 sequence (DNA): TGTGCCACCAGTGTAGTAGCGGGGGGCCTAGACCAAGAGACCCAGTACTTC.

The chain has TRBV2 and TRBJ2-2, with TRBD1 identical over 8 bases. The CDR3 consists of 14 residues. The V gene end was trimmed by 8 bases and the J gene end by 4 bases; junction bases not matched to a gene: 6. The germline V gene encodes CDR1 SNHLY and CDR2 FYNNEI. The DNA for the CDR3 is TGTGCCAGCGTGATTGACAGGGGCACCGGGGAGCTGTTTTTT. Its translation: CASVIDRGTGELFF. The full variable domain, rest sourced from reference TRBV2 and TRBJ2-2, is EPEVTQTPSHQVTQMGQEVILRCVPISNHLYFYWYRQILGQKVEFLVSFYNNEISEKSEIFDDQFSVERPDGSNFTLKIRSTKLEDSAMYFCASVIDRGTGELFFGEGSRLTVL.

This clone has just one count. The rearrangement joins TRBV4-1 to TRBJ1-4; D unresolved. The germline CDR1 and CDR2 sequences are MGHRA and YSYEKL. The length of the CDR3 is 15 residues. Trimming cost V 1 base and J 10 bases, with 16 bases left between them. As DNA, the CDR3 is TGCGCCAGCAGCCAAGCGGAGGGAGAGGAAAGAAAACTGTTTTTT. Its translation is CASSQAEGEERKLFF.

The chain recombines TRBV18 with TRBJ1-1, with TRBD1 matching over 7 bases. CDR3 length equals 15 residues. CDR1 is KGHSH, CDR2 LQKENI, per germline. Trimming at V came to 3 bases and at J to 4 bases, leaving 8 bases not matched to a gene. As DNA, the CDR3 is TGTGCCAGCTCACCGACAACGGACAGGACCACTGAAGCTTTCTTT. It specifies CASSPTTDRTTEAFF. The full variable domain, with the rest looked up from reference TRBV18 and TRBJ1-1, is NAGVMQNPRHLVRRRGQEARLRCSPMKGHSHVYWYRQLPEEGLKFMVYLQKENIIDESGMPKERFSAEFPKEGPSILRIQQVVRGDSAAYFCASSPTTDRTTEAFFGQGTRLTVV.

This chain joins TRBV7-9 and TRBJ2-2, with 12 bases that match TRBD1. The CDR3 totals 19 residues. The ends lost 0 bases at V and 0 bases at J; junction bases unmatched: 5. The germline V gene encodes CDR1 SEHNR and CDR2 FQNEAQ (reference sequence). The CDR3 spells CASSLAGTGGGSNTGELFF. DNA of the CDR3: TGTGCCAGCAGCTTAGCTGGGACAGGGGGCGGGTCGAACACCGGGGAGCTGTTTTTT.

Concerning this clone itself: Germline and junction disagree at one end, which may indicate a read error. This sequence joins TRBV6-6 and TRBJ2-7; D is possibly TRBD1 (5 bases). This CDR3 contains 11 residues. Per germline, CDR1 MNHNY and CDR2 SVGAGI (reference sequence). This chain's CDR3 is CASSSQAYTFF. The DNA of the CDR3 is TGTGCCAGCAGTTCACAGGCGTACACGTTCTTC.

The chain uses TRBV6-5 and TRBJ2-1, with D tentatively TRBD2 (6 bases). There are 14 residues in the CDR3. With 6 bases removed from V and 5 bases from J, the gap between germline ends came to 14 bases. CDR1 is MNHEY and CDR2 is SVGAGI in the germline V gene. The CDR3 DNA follows: TGTGCCAGCAGACAATCGGGACTCCACAATGAGCAGTTCTTC. Translation: CASRQSGLHNEQFF.

The genes are TRBV2 and TRBJ1-5; no reliable D call. There are 13 residues in the CDR3. Germline V gene lookup returns CDR1 SNHLY and CDR2 FYNNEI. V gave up 6 bases and J gave up 7 bases, with 13 bases separating them. The CDR3 region has the DNA TGTGCCAGCAGGACTGAGGCCAGCCAGCCCCAGCATTTT. Its protein product is CASRTEASQPQHF.

The V call is TRBV7-9, the J call TRBJ1-2; D may be TRBD1 (5 bases). Germline V CDR1 and CDR2: SEHNR, FQNEAQ (reference sequence). The CDR3 extends over 14 amino acids. With 8 bases removed from V and 0 bases from J, the gap between germline ends came to 13 bases. CDR3 DNA sequence: TGTGCCAGCCCGAAAGAGGGGTCTAACTATGGCTACACCTTC. Protein product: CASPKEGSNYGYTF.

The rearrangement links TRBV11-2 to TRBJ1-2, with 7 bases fitting TRBD1. V lost 4 bases, J lost 7 bases, and 9 bases stayed unmatched. There are 14 residues in the CDR3. CDR1 is SGHAT, CDR2 FQNNGV, per germline. The CDR3 loop is CASSSFTTGSGYTF. Written as DNA, the CDR3 is TGTGCCAGCAGCTCATTTACGACAGGGAGTGGCTACACCTTC.